Shown below are 10 T cell receptor beta chains from a single sample sequenced in a study of cytomegalovirus exposure and HLA in healthy donors. Some clones are missing from TCRdb's copy, which holds only in-frame ones; the method was immunoSEQ multiplex PCR. The sample consists of 150,000 to 200,000 clones, more than 75% of them appearing once. The source material was PBMCs. These receptors were obtained from a young man in good health and CMV-seropositive.

This clone was observed a single time. The gene calls are TRBV7-9 and TRBJ1-1; D is perhaps TRBD1 (6 bases). Trimming left V 4 bases short and J 7 bases short, with 16 bases between. CDR3 length: 14 amino acids. The germline V gene encodes CDR1 SEHNR and CDR2 FQNEAQ (reference sequence). The CDR3 loop reads CASSSPTGRSEAFF. For the CDR3, the DNA is TGTGCCAGCAGCTCCCCAACAGGGCGTAGTGAAGCTTTCTTT.

The chain couples TRBV5-1 to TRBJ2-7; no definite D call. V was clipped by 3 bases and J by 3 bases, with 10 bases between them. The CDR3 consists of 13 residues. From germline, CDR1 is SGHRS and CDR2 YFSETQ. CDR3 nucleotides: TGCGCCAGCAGCTCGTACCCGAGCTACGAGCAGTACTTC. Its translation is CASSSYPSYEQYF.

The CDR3 nucleotides read TGTGCCAGCAGTGGGCTCCCCCATACCCAGTACTTC. This gives the protein CASSGLPHTQYF. The gene calls are TRBV2 and TRBJ2-5, with D unresolved. This CDR3 region has 12 residues. V lost 4 bases and J lost 8, with 11 bases in between. Germline CDR1 and CDR2: SNHLY and FYNNEI.

The chain joins TRBV2 to TRBJ1-2; 8 bases are a match to TRBD1. CDR3 length: 13 residues. With V trimmed by 6 bases and J by 4 bases, 4 bases remained unmatched. Germline lookup yields CDR1 SNHLY and CDR2 FYNNEI. The CDR3 spells CASRPRGPYGYTF. CDR3 bases: TGTGCCAGCAGGCCCAGGGGGCCCTATGGCTACACCTTC.

The V and J genes are TRBV30 and TRBJ1-4; D uncertain. V lost 2 bases to trimming and J lost 0 bases, with 7 bases between them. The CDR3 covers 14 residues. CDR1 and CDR2 (germline): GTSNPN, SVGIG (reference sequence). CDR3 sequence reads: CAWSLRATNEKLFF. The CDR3 DNA follows: TGTGCCTGGAGTTTGAGGGCAACTAATGAAAAACTGTTTTTT.

This chain joins TRBV7-2 and TRBJ2-1; 10 positions match TRBD2. Per germline, CDR1 SGHTA and CDR2 FQGNSA. V shed 1 base, J shed 6 bases, and the junction held 6 bases outside the gene matches. This CDR3 spans 16 amino acids. The CDR3 DNA follows: TGTGCCAGCAGCTTAGAGGCTAGCGGGAGCTCCAATGAGCAGTTCTTC. Amino acid sequence: CASSLEASGSSNEQFF.

J is TRBJ2-7 and V is TRBV29-1, with 12 bases lining up with TRBD2. Germline V gene sequence: CDR1 SQVTM, CDR2 ANQGSEA. V was pared by 5 bases and J by 2 bases, with 4 bases of the junction left unmatched. The CDR3 is 14 amino acids. CDR3 protein: CSVHGLAGPYEQYF. The CDR3 DNA sequence: TGCAGCGTTCACGGACTAGCGGGACCCTACGAGCAGTACTTC.

The J gene is TRBJ2-1, the V gene TRBV28, with TRBD1 identical over 7 bases. This CDR3 region has 14 residues. Germline CDR1 and CDR2: MDHEN and SYDVKM. J was trimmed by 0 bases and V by 6 bases; bases with no gene match: 2. The CDR3 DNA sequence: TGTGCCAGCAGAGACAGGGACTCCTACAATGAGCAGTTCTTC. Protein sequence: CASRDRDSYNEQFF.

V and J are TRBV11-3 and TRBJ2-1, with a possible D match to TRBD1 (5 bases). V was trimmed by 0 bases and J by 8 bases, leaving 11 bases between them. Germline CDR1 is SGHNT and CDR2 is YENEEA. The CDR3 runs 14 residues. CDR3 coding DNA: TGTGCCAGCAGCTTAGATCAGTGGGGCGATGAGCAGTTCTTC. Its protein is CASSLDQWGDEQFF.

This clone has more than one count but fewer than ten. V and J are TRBV18 and TRBJ1-5; D call uncertain. This CDR3 has 13 residues. Trimming stripped 5 bases from V and 6 bases from J, with 11 bases between. CDR1 and CDR2 (germline): KGHSH, LQKENI. CDR3 residues: CASSVQEGQPQHF. In DNA form, the CDR3 reads TGTGCCAGCTCAGTGCAGGAGGGTCAGCCCCAGCATTTT.